This TCR beta chain came from a study of blood T cells in healthy people across ages (dated by TCRdb to about 2015). For context, the study as a whole: In model experiments, template switching captured roughly one uniquely barcoded TCR beta cDNA molecule for every two T cells. To track age-related changes in TCR beta repertoire diversity, the study relied on deep sequencing normalized with unique cDNA molecular identifiers. Donors were grouped into four age groups: young (average approximately 15 years), middle-aged (39), aged (roughly 62) and long-lived (approximately 81). To avoid experimental bias, donors of different ages were randomly spread across the sequencing lanes. For two donors (one aged 18 to 29 and one aged 80 or older), the study analyzed two additional independent replicas of 1 million unique cDNA reads from the same blood draw. The full study reports these points: The long-lived group showed more naive CD4+ T cells, fewer expanded clones and increased TCR diversity than the aged group, suggesting age selection. Estimates of total diversity based on one million sequenced T cells were regarded as lower bounds and as underestimates. As age increased, observed TCR beta diversity per million T cells dropped in a roughly linear way, and a significant reduction was already evident by age about 40. There was a strong correlation between observed TCR beta diversity and the percentage of naive T cells measured by flow cytometry. The CMV infection status of donors was not known, potentially confounding age-related changes in expanded clonotypes. Since profiling was done on bulk unsorted PBMCs, naive and antigen-experienced compartments could not be conclusively compared.

Germline trimming: 4 bases from V, 1 base from J; junction bases outside gene matches: 7. From the cysteine up to the phenylalanine, the CDR3 has a length of 15 residues. CDR3 DNA is the only sequence kept; it has 45 bases, read in frame from the first base. CDR1 and CDR2 are drawn from the germline V gene: SGHDT, YYEEEE. Library method: 5' RACE. Data came from an Illumina HiSeq 2500. The second PCR ran for about 7 to 11 cycles and used a J-beta primer mix along with a sample-barcoded 5' primer. A template-switch 5' adaptor carrying 12 random nucleotides introduced a unique molecular identifier onto each TCR beta cDNA molecule. Each sample yielded at least 3 million CDR3-containing paired-end reads. First-strand cDNA was synthesized from all RNA with the Mint cDNA synthesis kit, primed by a TRBC-specific oligonucleotide. All cDNA was treated with uracil-DNA glycosylase and then went through a first 18-cycle PCR with the universal primers M1SS and BC2_uni_R. As for the authors' bioinformatics: For normalization, 1 million high-quality reads were randomly selected from each sample, with every read carrying a distinct molecular identifier. Instead of being binned into consensus sequences, reads that shared molecular identifiers were thrown out. MiTCR, set to a Q25 quality threshold and the strictest error-elimination algorithm, was used for CDR3 identification, clonotype clustering and error correction. A nonparametric unseen species model with Euler transformation was used to estimate a lower bound on total TCR beta diversity. TCRdb reprocessing: public reads trimmed at Q25 with fastp, clones called with MiXCR, in-frame beta chains kept. Entries that share a CDR3 protein sequence are merged under the most common genes and DNA. Here the V and J calls rest on TCRdb's processing, not on the authors' analysis. The sample table shows 1.5 million to 2 million distinct CDR3 sequences, and over 25% are seen once. The ten biggest clones cover over 7% of the sample.

Systemically healthy Caucasian individuals from Russia, approximately 39 in total and aged roughly 6 to 95 years, were included as donors. Each donor gave 8 to 10 milliliters of peripheral blood, collected into EDTA-treated Vacutainer tubes. Ficoll-Paque density-gradient centrifugation was used to isolate PBMCs, with at least 6.5 million per sample. Total RNA was extracted from PBMCs with Trizol reagent, with at least 6 micrograms obtained per sample. For every donor, an aliquot of PBMCs went through flow cytometry to measure the percentages of naive CD45RAhigh/CD27high T cells. This clonotype was seen only a few times. Its antigen remains unidentified. The input lacks base qualities; no much larger clone sits a single base away.

The TCR comes from a woman between 25 and 40 years old in good health. Here the chain combines TRBV5-6 and TRBJ2-5; 7 central bases correspond to TRBD1. The sequencing input was blood. The encoded CDR3 is CASSTYRDSQETQYF. The nucleotide sequence is TGTGCCAGCAGCACGTACCGGGACAGCCAAGAGACCCAGTACTTC.